These 7 T cell receptor beta chains were all obtained from the same sample, sequenced in a study of blood T cells in healthy people across ages. Through a sample-barcoded 5' primer and a J-beta primer mix, a second PCR was run for roughly 6 to 11 cycles. Each CDR3 protein is one row after TCRdb ran MiXCR on the 5' RACE reads. This table holds 1.5 million to 2 million distinct CDR3 sequences, 28% found once. Sequencing was done on a sample of blood. The source is a woman in her 30s in good health.

Regarding this clonotype: A read error may be the cause here, since a much bigger clone is one base away. V gene TRBV6-5 combines with J gene TRBJ2-7, with TRBD2 matching over 9 bases. This CDR3 contains 16 residues. CDR1 and CDR2 (germline): MNHEY, SVGAGI. CDR3 sequence: CASSYISGGLPYERYF. The CDR3 DNA is TGTGCCAGCAGTTACATTAGCGGGGGTTTACCCTACGAGCGGTACTTC.

The gene calls are TRBV6-2 or TRBV6-3 and TRBJ2-3, with D hard to call. Looked up from germline, CDR1 is MNHEY and CDR2 is SVGEGT. The V and J ends lost 5 bases and 0 bases respectively, with 12 bases between them. The CDR3 contains 15 residues. CDR3 residues: CASSQQVLSTDTQYF. CDR3 in DNA: TGTGCCAGCAGTCAGCAGGTTCTGAGCACAGATACGCAGTATTTT.

This clonotype was found many times. The chain recombines TRBV20-1 with TRBJ2-1, with no clear D. The germline gives CDR1 DFQATT, CDR2 SNEGSKA (reference sequence). With 3 bases removed from V and 4 bases from J, the gap between germline ends came to 13 bases. There are 14 residues in the CDR3. This CDR3 reads CSARTEMRYNEQFF. The CDR3 nucleotides are TGCAGTGCTAGGACGGAGATGAGATACAATGAGCAGTTCTTC.

In its sample, this clonotype was seen many times. The V gene is TRBV29-1, the J gene TRBJ2-3; no reliable D call. This CDR3 has 16 residues. From germline, CDR1 is SQVTM and CDR2 ANQGSEA. Trimming shortened V by 0 bases and J by 0 bases, and 13 bases separated the two germline ends. CDR3 amino acids: CSVEEPILPSTDTQYF. In nucleotides, the CDR3 is TGCAGCGTTGAAGAGCCGATACTACCTAGCACAGATACGCAGTATTTT.

This clonotype was observed a handful of times. This chain joins TRBV6-2 or TRBV6-3 and TRBJ1-1; D ambiguous. Trimming stripped 7 bases from V and 11 bases from J, with 20 bases between. The CDR3 contains 13 residues. CDR1 is MNHEY, CDR2 SVGEGT, per germline. The CDR3 region has the DNA TGTGCCAGCATTCCTTATCGGGCAGCCGGGGCTTTCTTT. It codes for CASIPYRAAGAFF.

This clonotype has a handful of counts. CDR3 nucleotides: TGTGCCAGCAGTGCCGGACTAACTAACACCGGGGAGCTGTTTTTT. This translates into CASSAGLTNTGELFF. The chain joins TRBV6-1 to TRBJ2-2; D is possibly TRBD2 (6 bases). Germline V gene lookup returns CDR1 MNHNS and CDR2 SASEGT. The CDR3 extends over 15 amino acids. V shed 4 bases and J shed 2 bases, with 11 bases lying between them.

This clonotype came up a few times. The chain couples TRBV29-1 to TRBJ2-2, with TRBD1 matching 7 bases. Per the germline V gene, CDR1 is SQVTM and CDR2 is ANQGSEA. The CDR3 sequence is 15 residues long. With 4 bases clipped from V and 6 bases from J, the junction kept 11 bases outside the gene matches. DNA of the CDR3: TGCAGCGTTGGGTGGGACAGAAGAGACCCCGGGGAGCTGTTTTTT. Translating gives CSVGWDRRDPGELFF.